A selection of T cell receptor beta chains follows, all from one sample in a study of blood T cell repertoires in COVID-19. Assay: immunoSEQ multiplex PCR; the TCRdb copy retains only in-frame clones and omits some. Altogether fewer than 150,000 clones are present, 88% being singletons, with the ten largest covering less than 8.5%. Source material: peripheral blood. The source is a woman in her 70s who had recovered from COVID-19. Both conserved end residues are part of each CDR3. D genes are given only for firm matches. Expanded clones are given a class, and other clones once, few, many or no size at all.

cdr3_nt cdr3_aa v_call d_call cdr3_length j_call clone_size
TGTGCCAGCCGCAGGAACACCGGGGAGCTGTTTTTT CASRRNTGELFF TRBV27 NA 12 TRBJ2-2 NA
TGTGCCAGCAGCTGGGGCCCGGCGGTGGAGACCCAGTACTTC CASSWGPAVETQYF TRBV6-2/TRBV6-3 NA 14 TRBJ2-5 NA
TGTGCCAGTAGTAGCTACGGACAGGGGCAGCCCCAGCATTTT CASSSYGQGQPQHF TRBV19 TRBD1 14 TRBJ1-5 NA
TGTGCCAGCAGCCGGGGGACTAGCGGAACCCTCCAAGAGACCCAGTACTTC CASSRGTSGTLQETQYF TRBV6-2/TRBV6-3 TRBD2 17 TRBJ2-5 NA
TGTGCCAGCAGCCTATATATGACTAGCGGGAAGAACACCGGGGAGCTGTTTTTT CASSLYMTSGKNTGELFF TRBV7-8 TRBD2 18 TRBJ2-2 NA
TGTGCCAGCACCCAAATTAGGGGCACTGAAGCTTTCTTT CASTQIRGTEAFF TRBV7-2 NA 13 TRBJ1-1 NA
TGTGCCAGAAGCTTGGGTTCGCGTCTAGCGGGAGGGCCTTGCACCGGGGAGCTGTTTTTT CARSLGSRLAGGPCTGELFF TRBV5-3 TRBD2 20 TRBJ2-2 NA
TGCGCCAGCAGCCAATCAATTGACAGGGTCCACGAGCAGTACTTC CASSQSIDRVHEQYF TRBV4-3 TRBD1 15 TRBJ2-7 NA
TGTGCCAGCAGTTCCGGGCTAGCGCCCTACGAGCAGTACTTC CASSSGLAPYEQYF TRBV6-6 NA 14 TRBJ2-7 NA
TGTGCCATCAGTGAGCTAGCGGGAGGGGAGCAGTTCTTC CAISELAGGEQFF TRBV10-3 TRBD2 13 TRBJ2-1 NA
TGTGCCAGCAGCCTTGACAGTGTTACGCAGTATTTT CASSLDSVTQYF TRBV5-4 NA 12 TRBJ2-3 NA
TGTGCCAGCAGCTTAGATGGAGGGTCAGGTCAGCCCCAGCATTTT CASSLDGGSGQPQHF TRBV11-2 NA 15 TRBJ1-5 once
TGTGCCACCAGCAGAGGATTGGACCCTAGGGGGACTGAAGCTTTCTTT CATSRGLDPRGTEAFF TRBV15 NA 16 TRBJ1-1 NA
TGCGCCAGCAGCCGCTCCGGCACTAGCGGGGGGGAAGAGACCCAGTACTTC CASSRSGTSGGEETQYF TRBV5-1 TRBD2 17 TRBJ2-5 NA
TGTGCCAGCAGCTTATCTAGCGGGGGGTCTCCAGAGACCCAGTACTTC CASSLSSGGSPETQYF TRBV7-3 TRBD2 16 TRBJ2-5 NA
TGTGCCAGCAGGGGGACTAGCCCCGATACGCAGTATTTT CASRGTSPDTQYF TRBV28 TRBD2 13 TRBJ2-3 NA
TGTGCCAGTAGTACTCGACAGGGGGCTAACTCTGGGGCCAACGTCCTGACTTTC CASSTRQGANSGANVLTF TRBV19 TRBD1 18 TRBJ2-6 NA
TGTGCCAGCAGCTTCGACAGGGATGGTGGCTACACCTTC CASSFDRDGGYTF TRBV7-2 TRBD1 13 TRBJ1-2 NA
TGTGCCAGTAGTCCGCGGACAGGTTCGGGGGTGATGTACTTC CASSPRTGSGVMYF TRBV19 NA 14 TRBJ2-4 NA
TGTGCCAGCAGCCCCTTGGGGGGGGATATAAGAACCGGGGAGCTGTTTTTT CASSPLGGDIRTGELFF TRBV3-1/TRBV3-2 TRBD2 17 TRBJ2-2 once
TGTGCCAGTAGTATAGGTGTAGGGGGCGCTTCGAAAGCTTTCTTT CASSIGVGGASKAFF TRBV19 TRBD1 15 TRBJ1-1 NA
TGCGCCAGCAGCTTCCCGGCGGGGGACACTGAAGCTTTCTTT CASSFPAGDTEAFF TRBV5-1 NA 14 TRBJ1-1 NA
TGTGCCAGCAGCCAAGTTGGCAATGAAGCTTTCTTT CASSQVGNEAFF TRBV3-1/TRBV3-2 NA 12 TRBJ1-1 NA